This passage covers 29 T cell receptor beta chains from one sample sequenced in a study of post-analysis software for immune sequencing data. Their antigens are not known. cDNA libraries of TCR beta carried unique molecular identifiers. TCRdb re-called the PCR reads with MiXCR, one entry per CDR3 protein. This sample has roughly 400,000 distinct CDR3 sequences, with 30% to 45% found just once. The study's findings and limits: Elevated frequency relative to controls characterized roughly 5 TRBV segments in patients, TRBV5-6, TRBV5-1 and TRBV20-1 among them.

The sample comprised blood. The receptor set was obtained from a girl aged 2-10 years with multiple sclerosis.

The genes are TRBV6-5 and TRBJ1-1; D unclear. CDR1 and CDR2 (germline): MNHEY, SVGAGI. V was trimmed by 2 bases and J by 4 bases, leaving 8 bases between them. This CDR3 contains 13 residues. The CDR3 bases are TGTGCCAGCAGTTACGGGTCGCGCACTGAAGCTTTCTTT. This gives the protein CASSYGSRTEAFF.

This chain links TRBV5-1 with TRBJ2-7, with D possibly matching TRBD2 (6 bases). The CDR3 has 15 residues. V was pared by 4 bases and J by 0 bases, with 14 bases between. Germline values: CDR1 SGHRS, CDR2 YFSETQ. Here the CDR3 reads CASSHGGRSSYEQYF. CDR3 DNA: TGCGCCAGCAGCCATGGAGGGAGAAGCTCCTACGAGCAGTACTTC.

The chain couples TRBV7-3 to TRBJ2-3; TRBD2 matches 7 bases. CDR1 is SGHTA, CDR2 FQGTGA, per germline. CDR3 size: 18 residues. J was trimmed by 0 bases and V by 4 bases; bases with no gene match: 13. The CDR3 loop reads CASSSSLGGGASTDTQYF. In DNA form, the CDR3 reads TGTGCCAGCAGCTCCTCACTCGGGGGAGGGGCTAGCACAGATACGCAGTATTTT.

This clonotype was recorded once. This chain links TRBV12-3 or TRBV12-4 with TRBJ1-1, with D tentatively TRBD1 (5 bases). V was clipped by 5 bases and J by 4 bases, with 26 bases between them. This CDR3 spans 18 amino acids. The CDR3 sequence is CASSLRVAGDRGTTEAFF. The CDR3 DNA follows: TGTGCCAGCAGTCTGCGGGTGGCGGGGGACCGGGGGACCACTGAAGCTTTCTTT.

The chain carries TRBV4-3 and TRBJ2-4; D is possibly TRBD2 (7 bases). The CDR3 length is 15 residues. The germline V and J ends were trimmed by 4 bases and 5 bases, with 15 bases remaining between them. In germline, CDR1 is LGHNA, CDR2 YSLEER. The CDR3 DNA is TGCGCCAGCAGCCCCTGGAGGGAGGGGGAAAACATTCAGTACTTC. Its translation is CASSPWREGENIQYF.

The count of this clonotype is one. The chain links TRBV20-1 to TRBJ2-7; 12 nucleotides match TRBD2. The J call may be wrong; the DNA end is better matched by TRBJ2-5. The CDR3 totals 14 residues. Germline V CDR1 and CDR2: DFQATT, SNEGSKA (reference sequence). CDR3 sequence (DNA): TGCAGTGCTAGCGAAACTAGCGGGAGGGAGACCCAGTACTTC. Translation gives CSASETSGRETQYF.

The genes are TRBV29-1 and TRBJ2-7, with D perhaps TRBD1 or TRBD2 (5 bases each). V was pared by 7 bases and J by 4 bases, with 11 bases between. CDR3 length: 11 amino acids. Per germline, CDR1 SQVTM and CDR2 ANQGSEA. The CDR3 DNA reads TGCAGCGGGCTGGGGGATTACGAGCAGTACTTC. Translated, it gives CSGLGDYEQYF.

The rearrangement joins TRBV19 to TRBJ2-1; D tentatively reads TRBD1 or TRBD2 (6 bases each). V was clipped by 8 bases and J by 4 bases, with 18 bases between them. This CDR3 contains 15 residues. Germline CDR1 LNHDA, CDR2 SQIVND (reference sequence). The DNA for the CDR3 is TGTGCCAGTGAAACCCACAGGGCGGGGTACAATGAGCAGTTCTTC. Translated, it gives CASETHRAGYNEQFF.

A few counts support this clonotype. The chain links TRBV4-3 to TRBJ2-1, with D unresolved. CDR3 length: 17 residues. CDR1 is LGHNA, CDR2 YSLEER, per germline. V dropped 0 bases and J dropped 0 bases, with 12 bases sitting between them. CDR3 coding DNA: TGCGCCAGCAGCCAAGATACCACACCCAGCTCCTACAATGAGCAGTTCTTC. Translating it yields CASSQDTTPSSYNEQFF.

V and J are TRBV18 and TRBJ1-2; 10 bases match TRBD1. There are 15 residues in the CDR3. Germline V gene lookup returns CDR1 KGHSH and CDR2 LQKENI. V was pared by 3 bases and J by 8 bases, with 9 bases of the junction left unmatched. The CDR3 region is CASSPGSGTGVGYTF. The DNA for the CDR3 is TGTGCCAGCTCACCTGGCTCTGGGACAGGGGTCGGCTACACCTTC.

V gene TRBV5-4 combines with J gene TRBJ2-1, with TRBD2 identical over 14 bases. This CDR3 region has 14 residues. Per germline, CDR1 SGHNT and CDR2 YYREEE (reference sequence). Trimming took 7 bases from V and 4 from J; bases not matched to a gene: 1. CDR3 DNA: TGTGCCAGCGGGACTAGCGGGGGATACAATGAGCAGTTCTTC. Its protein product is CASGTSGGYNEQFF.

This clonotype has only a few counts. The V gene is TRBV20-1, the J gene TRBJ2-3; TRBD2 matches at 7 bases. The CDR3 length is 14 residues. CDR1 is DFQATT, CDR2 SNEGSKA, per germline (reference sequence). V gave up 7 bases and J gave up 1 base; unmatched junction bases: 8. The CDR3 sequence: CSVGAGEGTDTQYF. In nucleotides, the CDR3 is TGCAGTGTAGGGGCGGGGGAGGGCACAGATACGCAGTATTTT.

J is TRBJ2-7 and V is TRBV4-1; 8 bases line up with TRBD2. From germline, CDR1 is MGHRA and CDR2 YSYEKL. The CDR3 is 14 amino acids. V shed 6 bases and J 0 bases; nucleotides not matched to a gene: 4. The CDR3 reads CASRPTSGSYEQYF. DNA for the CDR3: TGCGCCAGCAGACCTACTAGCGGCTCCTACGAGCAGTACTTC.

The V and J genes are TRBV12-3 or TRBV12-4 and TRBJ2-7; 7 bases are a match to TRBD2. The CDR3 contains 14 residues. V trimming: 0 bases; J trimming: 6 bases; junction bases outside the gene matches: 5. The CDR3 sequence is CASSLAGGPLEQYF. Written as DNA, the CDR3 is TGTGCCAGCAGTTTAGCGGGAGGGCCTCTCGAGCAGTACTTC.

This clonotype came up a few times. The rearrangement links TRBV20-1 to TRBJ2-3; 9 nucleotides line up with TRBD2. Germline trimming cut 1 base from V and 2 bases from J; bases unmatched to any gene: 7. This CDR3 spans 16 amino acids. Germline V gene lookup returns CDR1 DFQATT and CDR2 SNEGSKA (reference sequence). Here the CDR3 reads CSARGVSGRYTDTQYF. As DNA, the CDR3 is TGCAGTGCTAGAGGGGTTAGCGGGAGATACACAGATACGCAGTATTTT.

This clonotype was observed a handful of times. The chain is built from TRBV15 and TRBJ1-5; D gene uncertain. V lost 3 bases and J 6 bases, leaving 9 bases between the germline ends. CDR1 is LNHNV, CDR2 YYDKDF, per germline (reference sequence). The CDR3 has 13 residues. The CDR3, as DNA: TGTGCCACCAGCAGCGCGGGAGGTCAGCCCCAGCATTTT. Its translation: CATSSAGGQPQHF.

This clonotype appeared a few times. V and J are TRBV20-1 and TRBJ2-7, with 7 bases that match TRBD2. Germline V lookup: CDR1 DFQATT, CDR2 SNEGSKA (reference sequence). The CDR3 extends over 15 amino acids. Trimming at V came to 4 bases and at J to 4 bases, leaving 13 bases not matched to a gene. CDR3 sequence reads: CSAILQGGGYYEQYF. The CDR3 DNA is TGCAGTGCTATTCTCCAAGGCGGGGGATATTACGAGCAGTACTTC.

Here the CDR3 DNA reads TGTGCCAGCAGCCAGGGGCCACAACTATACAATGAGCAGTACTTC. This encodes CASSQGPQLYNEQYF. This chain links TRBV3-1 with TRBJ2-5; a possible D gene is TRBD1 (5 bases). V was shortened by 3 bases and J by 11 bases, with 22 bases between the two germline ends. The CDR3 runs to 15 residues. Germline V gene data show CDR1 as LGHDT and CDR2 as YNNKEL (reference sequence).

The V call is TRBV7-6, the J call TRBJ1-4, with TRBD1 matching over 7 bases. The germline V gene encodes CDR1 SGHVS and CDR2 FNYEAQ. The V gene end was trimmed by 5 bases and the J gene end by 2 bases; junction bases not matched to a gene: 5. The CDR3 has 15 residues. The CDR3 DNA sequence: TGTGCCAGCAGCGCGGGACAGCACACTAATGAAAAACTGTTTTTT. Its protein is CASSAGQHTNEKLFF.

The chain employs TRBV4-3 and TRBJ2-1; D is unclear. CDR1 and CDR2 (germline): LGHNA, YSLEER. The CDR3 consists of 13 residues. V was pared by 0 bases and J by 11 bases, with 11 bases between. CDR3 region: CASSQDRRNKQFF. CDR3 nucleotides: TGCGCCAGCAGCCAAGATCGGCGTAATAAGCAGTTCTTC.

This chain joins TRBV20-1 and TRBJ2-3; 7 positions match TRBD2. The CDR3 runs to 17 residues. Trimming took 3 bases from V and 2 from J; bases not matched to a gene: 14. Germline V gene data show CDR1 as DFQATT and CDR2 as SNEGSKA (reference sequence). CDR3 amino acids: CSARGPSGPSNTDTQYF. In nucleotides, the CDR3 is TGCAGTGCTAGGGGGCCTAGCGGCCCCTCTAACACAGATACGCAGTATTTT.

The genes are TRBV5-1 and TRBJ2-5; D is perhaps TRBD2 (6 bases). CDR3 length: 14 amino acids. Germline V gene sequence: CDR1 SGHRS, CDR2 YFSETQ. The V and J ends lost 3 bases and 3 bases respectively, with 12 bases between them. This CDR3 reads CASSSGRGKETQYF. The CDR3 DNA reads as TGCGCCAGCAGCTCAGGCCGGGGGAAAGAGACCCAGTACTTC.

The chain combines TRBV7-2 with TRBJ2-1, with 8 bases matching TRBD1. This CDR3 contains 15 residues. V lost 6 bases to trimming and J lost 2 bases; unmatched junction nucleotides: 6. The germline V gene has CDR1 SGHTA and CDR2 FQGNSA. The CDR3 reads CASRKQGATYNEQFF. In DNA form, the CDR3 reads TGTGCCAGCAGAAAGCAGGGGGCGACCTACAATGAGCAGTTCTTC.

A few counts support this clonotype. The chain uses TRBV10-3 and TRBJ1-5; no clear D. The germline V and J ends were trimmed by 0 bases and 4 bases, with 10 bases remaining between them. Germline loops: CDR1 ENHRY, CDR2 SYGVKD. This CDR3 comprises 15 residues. CDR3 amino acids: CAISESFGVNQPQHF. Here the CDR3 DNA reads TGTGCCATCAGTGAGTCGTTCGGGGTAAATCAGCCCCAGCATTTT.

This clonotype has just one count. V is TRBV19 and J is TRBJ2-3; maybe TRBD1 (6 bases). Germline V CDR1 and CDR2: LNHDA, SQIVND (reference sequence). The length of the CDR3 is 14 residues. V lost 4 bases, J lost 0 bases, and 8 bases lay in between. The CDR3 loop reads CASSRTVSTDTQYF. The CDR3 region has the DNA TGTGCCAGTAGTAGGACAGTTAGCACAGATACGCAGTATTTT.

This clonotype was seen many times. This chain joins TRBV29-1 and TRBJ1-1, with D hard to call. V lost 4 bases, J lost 0 bases, and 6 bases lay in between. Germline V gene sequence: CDR1 SQVTM, CDR2 ANQGSEA. This CDR3 is built from 12 residues. CDR3 residues: CSVGQMNTEAFF. The DNA of the CDR3 is TGCAGCGTTGGTCAGATGAACACTGAAGCTTTCTTT.

This clonotype was seen a handful of times. The chain joins TRBV20-1 to TRBJ2-4; D gene uncertain. The CDR3 runs 13 residues. Germline CDR1 DFQATT, CDR2 SNEGSKA (reference sequence). The V end lost 7 bases, the J end lost 1 base, and 11 bases lay between the germline ends. The DNA of the CDR3 is TGCAGTGTCGTCCGCGGTGCCAAAAACATTCAGTACTTC. Translated, it gives CSVVRGAKNIQYF.

The chain couples TRBV20-1 to TRBJ2-1, with D possibly being TRBD1 (6 bases). Germline V gene sequence: CDR1 DFQATT, CDR2 SNEGSKA (reference sequence). V was clipped by 2 bases and J by 0 bases, with 14 bases between them. CDR3 length: 16 residues. The CDR3 DNA reads TGCAGTGCTAGATCTGACAGGACTTACTCCTACAATGAGCAGTTCTTC. It encodes CSARSDRTYSYNEQFF.

This clonotype was recorded a few times. The chain links TRBV18 to TRBJ2-5; the D is unclear. The CDR3 loop spans 12 amino acids. The V gene's germline CDR1 is KGHSH and CDR2 LQKENI. Trimming removed 3 bases from V and 1 base from J, with 3 bases in between. The DNA of the CDR3 is TGTGCCAGCTCACCGACCCAAGAGACCCAGTACTTC. As protein: CASSPTQETQYF.